The table lists the clone carrying this TCR beta chain with a count of one. Its target is not known. Libraries were prepared by immunoSEQ multiplex PCR; TCRdb keeps only in-frame clonotypes and omits some of them. This repertoire shows about 110,000 clones, about 90% found once; its top ten account for approximately 22%. This sample stems from a study of T cell responses to AZD1222 COVID-19 vaccine. Whole-study context: Second doses at about 4 or about 12 weeks were pooled. Study-wide results and caveats: Repertoire sampling happened only post peak T cell response. Targets within unmutated variant regions were reportedly found for nearly half of spike-specific TCRs. Increased Spike-specific TCR breadth and depth were observed after two AZD1222 doses.

Trimming took 1 base from V and 8 from J, leaving 12 bases between them. CDR1 is MGHRA and CDR2 is YSYEKL in the germline V gene. The length of the CDR3 is 14 residues. This receptor was obtained from an adult in good health. The sequencing used peripheral blood, collected on day 0 of AZD1222 vaccination. This chain connects TRBV4-1 to TRBJ1-5; maybe TRBD1 (5 bases). The CDR3 DNA sequence: TGCGCCAGCAGCCAAGGTCCTGGGACGGAGCCCCAGCATTTT. Translated, it gives CASSQGPGTEPQHF.